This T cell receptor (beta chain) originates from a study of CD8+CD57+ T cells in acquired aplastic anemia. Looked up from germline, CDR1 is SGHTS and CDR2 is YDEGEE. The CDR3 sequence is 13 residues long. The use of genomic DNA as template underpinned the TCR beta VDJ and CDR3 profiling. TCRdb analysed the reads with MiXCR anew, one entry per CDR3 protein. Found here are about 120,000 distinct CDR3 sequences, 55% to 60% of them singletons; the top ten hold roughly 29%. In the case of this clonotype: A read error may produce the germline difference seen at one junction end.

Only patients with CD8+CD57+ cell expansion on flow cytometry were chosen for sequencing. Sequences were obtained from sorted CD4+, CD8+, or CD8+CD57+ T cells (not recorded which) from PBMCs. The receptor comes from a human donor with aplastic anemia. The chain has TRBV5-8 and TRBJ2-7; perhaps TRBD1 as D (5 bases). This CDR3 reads CASRDTGSYEQHF. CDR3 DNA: TGTGCCAGCAGGGATACAGGTTCCTACGAGCAGCACTTC.